Following are 17 T cell receptor beta chains from one sample sequenced in a study of beta chain features in type 1 diabetes. Since all of the isolated RNA was reverse transcribed, expressed TCRB transcripts were what got sequenced. Clones were read by immunoSEQ multiplex PCR, and TCRdb kept only the in-frame ones, dropping some. The sample includes approximately 250,000 clones, 13% to 15% of them seen just once. The sequenced sample was naive CD4+ T cells from blood. The receptors come from a middle-aged woman in good health.

This clone was picked up a small number of times. The chain is built from TRBV5-1 and TRBJ2-7, with D possibly matching TRBD1 (5 bases). Trimming stripped 1 base from V and 0 bases from J, with 11 bases between. This CDR3 spans 15 amino acids. Germline V gene sequence: CDR1 SGHRS, CDR2 YFSETQ. CDR3 sequence reads: CASSLQGSSSYEQYF. CDR3 nucleotides: TGCGCCAGCAGCTTGCAGGGAAGTAGCTCCTACGAGCAGTACTTC.

This clone was picked up a small number of times. This sequence joins TRBV5-1 and TRBJ2-1; 15 positions match TRBD2. Trimming removed 0 bases from V and 6 bases from J; junction bases left unmatched: 1. Germline V CDR1 and CDR2: SGHRS, YFSETQ. The CDR3 loop spans 16 amino acids. CDR3 coding DNA: TGCGCCAGCAGCTTGGGGGGACTAGCGGGGGGCAATGAGCAGTTCTTC. It is translated as CASSLGGLAGGNEQFF. The full variable domain, in which reference TRBV5-1 and TRBJ2-1 provide the parts outside the CDR3, is KAGVTQTPRYLIKTRGQQVTLSCSPISGHRSVSWYQQTPGQGLQFLFEYFSETQRNKGNFPGRFSGRQFSNSRSEMNVSTLELGDSALYLCASSLGGLAGGNEQFFGPGTRLTVL.

This sequence joins TRBV2 and TRBJ2-1; 8 bases align to TRBD1. Germline loops: CDR1 SNHLY, CDR2 FYNNEI. This CDR3 has 13 residues. V shed 8 bases, J shed 10 bases, and the junction held 10 bases outside the gene matches. CDR3 in amino acids: CASLPSRDREQFF. CDR3 in DNA: TGTGCCAGCCTGCCTAGCCGGGACAGGGAGCAGTTCTTC.

The V and J genes are TRBV19 and TRBJ2-3, with D possibly matching TRBD2 (5 bases). The germline V gene encodes CDR1 LNHDA and CDR2 SQIVND (reference sequence). Trimming took 1 base from V and 3 from J, leaving 11 bases between them. The CDR3 is made up of 15 amino acids. In DNA form, the CDR3 reads TGTGCCAGTAGTATAGGAGCGGCTACGACAGATACGCAGTATTTT. Translating it yields CASSIGAATTDTQYF.

This clone was recorded a few times. V and J are TRBV6-6 and TRBJ1-1; D gene uncertain. Trimming removed 5 bases from V and 0 bases from J, with 10 bases in between. This CDR3 region has 14 residues. Germline CDR1 reads MNHNY; CDR2 reads SVGAGI (reference sequence). CDR3 loop: CASSDTEMNTEAFF. In DNA, the CDR3 is TGTGCCAGCAGTGATACAGAAATGAACACTGAAGCTTTCTTT.

This sequence joins TRBV7-9 and TRBJ2-7; TRBD2 agrees at 7 bases. V was pared by 3 bases and J by 3 bases, with 2 bases of the junction left unmatched. Germline values: CDR1 SEHNR, CDR2 FQNEAQ (reference sequence). The CDR3 loop spans 13 amino acids. The CDR3 coding sequence is TGTGCCAGCAGCTTGGGGGGGGTCTACGAGCAGTACTTC. Its translation: CASSLGGVYEQYF.

V usage is TRBV29-1 and J usage is TRBJ1-5; 11 bases map to TRBD1. The CDR3 sequence is 15 residues long. CDR1 is SQVTM and CDR2 is ANQGSEA in the germline V gene. V gave up 7 bases and J gave up 5 bases; unmatched junction bases: 10. The CDR3 loop reads CSGNRDRGWDQPQHF. Here the CDR3 DNA reads TGCAGCGGGAATCGGGACAGGGGGTGGGATCAGCCCCAGCATTTT.

The chain is built from TRBV5-1 and TRBJ2-1; TRBD2 matches at 7 bases. Unmatched junction bases numbered 18, after V lost 4 bases and J lost 5 bases. The CDR3 loop spans 18 amino acids. Germline V gives CDR1 SGHRS, CDR2 YFSETQ. CDR3 in DNA: TGCGCCAGCAGCCCAACACCCCTAGGTGGACTAGGGGACAATGAGCAGTTCTTC. It yields the protein CASSPTPLGGLGDNEQFF.

A few counts support this clone. The V call is TRBV2, the J call TRBJ1-2; 7 nucleotides match TRBD1. The V gene's germline CDR1 is SNHLY and CDR2 FYNNEI. Trimming at V came to 6 bases and at J to 8 bases, leaving 6 bases not matched to a gene. The CDR3 is 12 residues long. CDR3 DNA sequence: TGTGCCAGCAGAACAGGGGTGGAAGGCTACACCTTC. Translating gives CASRTGVEGYTF.

This clone has only a few counts. The chain links TRBV7-9 to TRBJ2-1; D unresolved. The CDR3 sequence is 11 residues long. The germline V gene has CDR1 SEHNR and CDR2 FQNEAQ (reference sequence). V was shortened by 3 bases and J by 10 bases, with 7 bases between the two germline ends. CDR3 DNA sequence: TGTGCCAGCAGCTTCCGGGTGGAGCAGTTCTTC. As protein: CASSFRVEQFF.

Worth noting for this clone: This sample also contains other DNA sequences that code for the same CDR3. V gene TRBV18 combines with J gene TRBJ2-4; TRBD1 aligns across 9 bases. V trimming: 4 bases; J trimming: 8 bases; junction bases outside the gene matches: 6. The CDR3 loop spans 14 amino acids. Germline lookup yields CDR1 KGHSH and CDR2 LQKENI. CDR3 sequence: CASSQGQGADIQYF. CDR3 DNA: TGTGCCAGCTCACAGGGACAGGGCGCGGACATTCAGTACTTC. The whole variable domain, remainder taken from reference TRBV18 and TRBJ2-4, is NAGVMQNPRHLVRRRGQEARLRCSPMKGHSHVYWYRQLPEEGLKFMVYLQKENIIDESGMPKERFSAEFPKEGPSILRIQQVVRGDSAAYFCASSQGQGADIQYFGAGTRLSVL.

The chain carries TRBV6-6 and TRBJ2-1; D gene uncertain. The CDR3 runs to 13 residues. Germline loops: CDR1 MNHNY, CDR2 SVGAGI (reference sequence). The V and J ends lost 3 bases and 6 bases respectively, with 9 bases between them. The CDR3, as DNA: TGTGCCAGCAGTTATTCTAGAATCAATGAGCAGTTCTTC. Translation gives CASSYSRINEQFF.

The rearrangement links TRBV7-2 to TRBJ2-5; 9 positions agree with TRBD1. Germline CDR1 and CDR2: SGHTA and FQGNSA. Germline trimming cut 3 bases from V and 5 bases from J; bases unmatched to any gene: 4. The CDR3 contains 14 residues. This chain's CDR3 is CASSLDRGWETQYF. As DNA, the CDR3 is TGTGCCAGCAGCTTGGACAGGGGCTGGGAGACCCAGTACTTC.

The V and J genes are TRBV9 and TRBJ1-1; D is perhaps TRBD1 (6 bases). The CDR3 is 13 residues long. Germline lookup yields CDR1 SGDLS and CDR2 YYNGEE. V was shortened by 3 bases and J by 7 bases, with 13 bases between the two germline ends. In nucleotides, the CDR3 is TGTGCCAGCAGCGCATACGACAGGAGTGAAGCTTTCTTT. Translation gives CASSAYDRSEAFF.

This clone was recorded a few times. The chain links TRBV11-2 to TRBJ1-2; no clear D gene. The CDR3 extends over 13 amino acids. The germline V gene has CDR1 SGHAT and CDR2 FQNNGV. Trimming took off 1 base at V and 8 bases at J, with 11 bases between the two ends. Here the CDR3 DNA reads TGTGCCAGCAGCTTAGGGCAGGTGGCCGGCTACACCTTC. Its translation: CASSLGQVAGYTF. The variable domain in full, completed from reference TRBV11-2 and TRBJ1-2, reads EAGVAQSPRYKIIEKRQSVAFWCNPISGHATLYWYQQILGQGPKLLIQFQNNGVVDDSQLPKDRFSAERLKGVDSTLKIQPAKLEDSAVYLCASSLGQVAGYTFGSGTRLTVV.

This clone was counted a few times. The rearrangement links TRBV6-5 to TRBJ1-1; no firm D call. Trimming removed 2 bases from V and 0 bases from J, with 7 bases in between. This CDR3 region has 14 residues. Germline V lookup: CDR1 MNHEY, CDR2 SVGAGI. This CDR3 reads CASSYLDMNTEAFF. The CDR3 DNA reads as TGTGCCAGCAGTTACCTTGACATGAACACTGAAGCTTTCTTT.

The chain has TRBV19 and TRBJ1-1; D perhaps matches TRBD1 (5 bases). Germline CDR1 and CDR2: LNHDA and SQIVND (reference sequence). The V end was cut by 8 bases, the J end by 2 bases, with 18 bases between. The CDR3 runs 15 residues. CDR3 residues: CASGDGGKVNTEAFF. The CDR3 DNA is TGTGCCAGTGGGGATGGGGGGAAGGTAAACACTGAAGCTTTCTTT.